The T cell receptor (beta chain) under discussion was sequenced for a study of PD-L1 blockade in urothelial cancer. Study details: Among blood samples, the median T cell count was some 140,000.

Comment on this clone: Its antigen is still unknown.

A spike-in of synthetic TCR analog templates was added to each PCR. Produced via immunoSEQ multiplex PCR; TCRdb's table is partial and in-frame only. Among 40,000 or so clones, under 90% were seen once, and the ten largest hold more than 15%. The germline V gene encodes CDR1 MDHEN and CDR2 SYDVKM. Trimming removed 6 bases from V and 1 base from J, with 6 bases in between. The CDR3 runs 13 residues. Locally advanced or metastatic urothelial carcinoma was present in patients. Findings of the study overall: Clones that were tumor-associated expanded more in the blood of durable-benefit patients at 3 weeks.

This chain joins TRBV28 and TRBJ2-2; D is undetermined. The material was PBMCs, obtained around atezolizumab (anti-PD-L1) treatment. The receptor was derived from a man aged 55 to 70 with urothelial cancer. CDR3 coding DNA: TGTGCCAGCAGCACACAGAACACCGGGGAGCTGTTTTTT. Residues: CASSTQNTGELFF. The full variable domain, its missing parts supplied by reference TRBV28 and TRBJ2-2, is DVKVTQSSRYLVKRTGEKVFLECVQDMDHENMFWYRQDPGLGLRLIYFSYDVKMKEKGDIPEGYSVSREKKERFSLILESASTNQTSMYLCASSTQNTGELFFGEGSRLTVL.